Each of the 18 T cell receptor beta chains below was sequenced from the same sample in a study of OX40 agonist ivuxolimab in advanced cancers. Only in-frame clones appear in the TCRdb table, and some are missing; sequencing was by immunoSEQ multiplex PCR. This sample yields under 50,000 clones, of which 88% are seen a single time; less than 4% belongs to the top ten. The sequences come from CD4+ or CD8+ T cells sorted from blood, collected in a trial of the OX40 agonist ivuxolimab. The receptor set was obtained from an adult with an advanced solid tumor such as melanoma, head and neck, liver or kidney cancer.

CDR3 nucleotides: TGTGCCAGCAGTCTACAGGGAACTAATGAAAAACTGTTTTTT. Translating gives CASSLQGTNEKLFF. This chain connects TRBV9 to TRBJ1-4, with a weak D call TRBD1 (6 bases). Per the germline V gene, CDR1 is SGDLS and CDR2 is YYNGEE. CDR3 size: 14 residues. V was trimmed by 5 bases and J by 1 base, leaving 9 bases between them.

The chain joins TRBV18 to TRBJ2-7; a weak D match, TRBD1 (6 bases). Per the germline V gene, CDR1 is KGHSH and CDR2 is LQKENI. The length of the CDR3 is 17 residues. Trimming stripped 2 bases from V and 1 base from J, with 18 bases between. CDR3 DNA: TGTGCCAGCTCACCATTTCCCCCGGGACATTCTTCCTACGAGCAGTACTTC. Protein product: CASSPFPPGHSSYEQYF. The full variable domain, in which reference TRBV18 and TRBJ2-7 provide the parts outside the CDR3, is NAGVMQNPRHLVRRRGQEARLRCSPMKGHSHVYWYRQLPEEGLKFMVYLQKENIIDESGMPKERFSAEFPKEGPSILRIQQVVRGDSAAYFCASSPFPPGHSSYEQYFGPGTRLTVT.

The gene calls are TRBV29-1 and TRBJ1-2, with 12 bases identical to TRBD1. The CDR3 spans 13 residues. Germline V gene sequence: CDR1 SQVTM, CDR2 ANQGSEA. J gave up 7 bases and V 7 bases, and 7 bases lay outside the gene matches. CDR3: CSGSGTGGAGYTF. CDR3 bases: TGCAGCGGGTCCGGGACAGGGGGCGCTGGCTACACCTTC.

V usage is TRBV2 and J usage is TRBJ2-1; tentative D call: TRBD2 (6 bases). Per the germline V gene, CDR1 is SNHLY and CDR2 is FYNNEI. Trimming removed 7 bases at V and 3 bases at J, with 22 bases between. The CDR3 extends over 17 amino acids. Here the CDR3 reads CASTGTGGTAYYNEQFF. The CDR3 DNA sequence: TGTGCCAGCACGGGTACTGGCGGGACTGCCTACTACAATGAGCAGTTCTTC.

CDR3 protein: CASSPLGRPSTDTQYF. CDR3 DNA: TGTGCCAGTAGTCCCCTCGGTCGACCTAGCACAGATACGCAGTATTTT. The V call is TRBV19, the J call TRBJ2-3; D is unclear. The CDR3 consists of 16 residues. V was cut by 5 bases and J by 0 bases, with 15 bases left in between. Germline values: CDR1 LNHDA, CDR2 SQIVND (reference sequence).

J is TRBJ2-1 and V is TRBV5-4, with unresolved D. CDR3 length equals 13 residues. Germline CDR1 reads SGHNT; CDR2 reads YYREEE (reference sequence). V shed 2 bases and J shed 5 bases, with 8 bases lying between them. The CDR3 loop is CASSLSQNNEQFF. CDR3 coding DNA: TGTGCCAGCAGCTTATCCCAAAACAATGAGCAGTTCTTC.

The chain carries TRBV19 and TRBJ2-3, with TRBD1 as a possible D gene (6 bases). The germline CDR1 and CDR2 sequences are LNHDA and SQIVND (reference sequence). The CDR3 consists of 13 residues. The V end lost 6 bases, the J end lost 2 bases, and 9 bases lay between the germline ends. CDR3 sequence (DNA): TGTGCCAGTAGCCGGGACAACACAGATACGCAGTATTTT. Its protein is CASSRDNTDTQYF.

The DNA of the CDR3 is TGTGCCAGCAGCTCCACCGGGACAGTCAGTGAAAAACTGTTTTTT. Translation gives CASSSTGTVSEKLFF. This chain uses TRBV5-6 with TRBJ1-4; 7 bases fit TRBD1. This CDR3 is built from 15 residues. After removal of 3 bases from V and 7 bases from J, the junction contained 9 bases not matched to a gene. From germline, CDR1 is SGHDT and CDR2 YYEEEE.

CDR3: CASSFRARYNEQFF. The CDR3 nucleotides are TGTGCCAGCAGTTTCCGGGCGAGGTACAATGAGCAGTTCTTC. This rearrangement joins TRBV27 to TRBJ2-1; D unclear. V lost 3 bases and J lost 4, with 10 bases in between. CDR3 length equals 14 residues. The germline V gene has CDR1 MNHEY and CDR2 SMNVEV (reference sequence).

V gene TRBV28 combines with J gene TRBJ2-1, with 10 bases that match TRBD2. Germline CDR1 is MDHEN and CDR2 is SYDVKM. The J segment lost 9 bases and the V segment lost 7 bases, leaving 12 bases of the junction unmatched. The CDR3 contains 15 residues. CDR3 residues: CASTREREGRFEQFF. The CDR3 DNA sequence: TGTGCCAGCACCAGGGAGCGGGAGGGTAGGTTTGAGCAGTTCTTC.

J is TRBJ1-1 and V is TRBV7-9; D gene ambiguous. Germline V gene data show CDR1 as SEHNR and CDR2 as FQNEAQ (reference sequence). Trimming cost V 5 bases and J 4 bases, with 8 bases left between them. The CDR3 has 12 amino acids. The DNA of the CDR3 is TGTGCCAGCAGCCTGGACCGCACTGAAGCTTTCTTT. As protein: CASSLDRTEAFF.

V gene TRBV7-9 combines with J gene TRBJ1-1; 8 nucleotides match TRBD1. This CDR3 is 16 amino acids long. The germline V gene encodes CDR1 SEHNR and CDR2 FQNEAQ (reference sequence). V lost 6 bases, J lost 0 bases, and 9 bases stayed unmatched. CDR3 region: CASSPHSGGLNTEAFF. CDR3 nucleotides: TGTGCCAGCAGTCCCCACTCAGGGGGCTTGAACACTGAAGCTTTCTTT.

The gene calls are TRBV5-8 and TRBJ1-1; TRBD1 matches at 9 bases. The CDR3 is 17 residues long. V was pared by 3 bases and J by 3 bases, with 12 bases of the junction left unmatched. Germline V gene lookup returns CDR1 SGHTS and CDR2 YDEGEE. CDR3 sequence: CASSSGQGSFVDTEAFF. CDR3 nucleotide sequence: TGTGCCAGCAGCTCTGGACAGGGGTCCTTTGTTGACACTGAAGCTTTCTTT.

The CDR3 is CASSLGDLYTLHF. In DNA form, the CDR3 reads TGTGCCAGCAGCTTAGGGGACCTATACACCCTCCACTTT. The chain carries TRBV7-9 and TRBJ1-6; weak D call: TRBD1 (5 bases). The CDR3 contains 13 residues. CDR1 is SEHNR and CDR2 is FQNEAQ in the germline V gene (reference sequence). V shed 1 base and J shed 14 bases, with 12 bases lying between them.

The CDR3 reads CASRTSGTNNEQFF. The CDR3 region has the DNA TGTGCCAGCAGAACTAGCGGGACAAACAATGAGCAGTTCTTC. V is TRBV6-5 and J is TRBJ2-1; TRBD2 matches 10 bases. This CDR3 has 14 amino acids. Germline V CDR1 and CDR2: MNHEY, SVGAGI. V lost 6 bases to trimming and J lost 5 bases; unmatched junction nucleotides: 4.

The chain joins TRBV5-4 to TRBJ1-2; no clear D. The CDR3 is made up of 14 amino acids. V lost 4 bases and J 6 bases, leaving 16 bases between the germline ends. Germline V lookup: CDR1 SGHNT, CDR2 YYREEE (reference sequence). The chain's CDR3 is CASSQDKDWDGYTF. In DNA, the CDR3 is TGTGCCAGCAGCCAAGATAAGGATTGGGATGGCTACACCTTC.

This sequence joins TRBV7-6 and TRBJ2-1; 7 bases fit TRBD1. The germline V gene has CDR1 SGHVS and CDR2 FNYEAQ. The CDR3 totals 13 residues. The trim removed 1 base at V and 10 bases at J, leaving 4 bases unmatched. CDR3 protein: CASSLGGQREQFF. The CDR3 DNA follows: TGTGCCAGCAGCTTAGGGGGACAGCGGGAGCAGTTCTTC.

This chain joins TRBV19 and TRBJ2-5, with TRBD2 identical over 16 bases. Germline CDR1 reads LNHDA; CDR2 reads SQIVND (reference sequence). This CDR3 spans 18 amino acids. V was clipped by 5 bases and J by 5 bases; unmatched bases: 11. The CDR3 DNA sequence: TGTGCCAGTAGTTTCGGGACTAGCGGGGGGGCCTCGATGGAGACCCAGTACTTC. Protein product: CASSFGTSGGASMETQYF.